Each of the 10 T cell receptor beta chains below was sequenced from the same sample in a study of T cells in Graves' hyperthyroidism and ophthalmopathy. RNA transcripts served as the template for amplifying TCR beta CDR3 regions. The HTBI set primed first-round TCR CDR3 RT-PCR. TCRdb ran MiXCR on the multiplex PCR reads and lists one entry per CDR3 protein. This sample has more than 150,000 distinct CDR3 sequences; around 15% occur once, and the top ten carry around 27%. Input material: blood. These receptors came from a woman aged 50 to 65 with Graves' hyperthyroidism.

The gene calls are TRBV6-1 and TRBJ2-7, with unresolved D. Germline assignment: CDR1 MNHNS and CDR2 SASEGT. The CDR3 loop spans 13 amino acids. V lost 5 bases, J lost 4 bases, and 12 bases lay in between. The CDR3 DNA follows: TGTGCCAGCAGTCGCCTGGACGGATACGAGCAGTACTTC. This gives the protein CASSRLDGYEQYF.

This clonotype showed up many times. The chain combines TRBV19 with TRBJ1-4; no reliable D call. Germline V gives CDR1 LNHDA, CDR2 SQIVND (reference sequence). V shed 3 bases and J shed 0 bases, with 11 bases lying between them. The CDR3 runs to 16 residues. CDR3 residues: CASSIRRQATNEKLFF. CDR3 DNA sequence: TGTGCCAGTAGTATCCGAAGACAAGCAACTAATGAAAAACTGTTTTTT.

This clonotype was seen many times. The chain couples TRBV14 to TRBJ2-7, with no clear D. This CDR3 region has 16 residues. V dropped 4 bases and J dropped 5 bases, with 21 bases sitting between them. Germline V gene sequence: CDR1 SGHDN, CDR2 FVKESK. The chain's CDR3 is CASSPSNEVLLNEQYF. DNA for the CDR3: TGTGCCAGCAGCCCGTCGAACGAGGTACTACTAAACGAGCAGTACTTC. Full variable domain (rest looked up from reference TRBV14 and TRBJ2-7): EAGVTQFPSHSVIEKGQTVTLRCDPISGHDNLYWYRRVMGKEIKFLLHFVKESKQDESGMPNNRFLAERTGGTYSTLKVQPAELEDSGVYFCASSPSNEVLLNEQYFGPGTRLTVT.

There are many counts of this clonotype. The rearrangement links TRBV11-2 to TRBJ2-7; 7 positions agree with TRBD1. CDR3 length equals 15 residues. Germline trimming cut 4 bases from V and 3 bases from J; bases unmatched to any gene: 9. Germline-derived CDR1 and CDR2 are SGHAT and FQNNGV. CDR3 nucleotides: TGTGCCAGCAGCTCCCGCCGGGACAGACTCTACGAGCAGTACTTC. This sequence encodes CASSSRRDRLYEQYF. The complete variable domain, with remaining parts taken from reference TRBV11-2 and TRBJ2-7, reads EAGVAQSPRYKIIEKRQSVAFWCNPISGHATLYWYQQILGQGPKLLIQFQNNGVVDDSQLPKDRFSAERLKGVDSTLKIQPAKLEDSAVYLCASSSRRDRLYEQYFGPGTRLTVT.

At least ten counts were recorded for this clonotype. The rearrangement uses TRBV6-1 and TRBJ1-1, with D possibly TRBD1 on 5 matching bases. The CDR3 length is 15 residues. The germline V gene encodes CDR1 MNHNS and CDR2 SASEGT. V lost 6 bases and J lost 4, with 18 bases in between. CDR3 sequence (DNA): TGTGCCAGCAGACCCCGGGGGGTAGCCATCACTGAAGCTTTCTTT. Protein: CASRPRGVAITEAFF.

This clonotype has a count of ten or more. This chain uses TRBV28 with TRBJ1-2; TRBD1 is a possible D gene (5 bases). This CDR3 is 15 amino acids long. Germline assignment: CDR1 MDHEN and CDR2 SYDVKM. V was pared by 6 bases and J by 4 bases, with 18 bases between. This chain's CDR3 is CASSPLQVESYGYTF. The DNA of the CDR3 is TGTGCCAGCAGCCCATTACAGGTGGAAAGCTATGGCTACACCTTC.

J is TRBJ2-7 and V is TRBV11-3, with 11 bases that match TRBD2. V lost 6 bases, J lost 3 bases, and 4 bases stayed unmatched. The CDR3 consists of 14 residues. In germline, CDR1 is SGHNT, CDR2 YENEEA. Here the CDR3 reads CASRPGLAVYEQYV. The CDR3 DNA is TGTGCCAGCAGACCGGGACTAGCGGTCTACGAGCAGTACGTC.

The table lists this clonotype with many counts. The V gene is TRBV6-1, the J gene TRBJ1-5, with D perhaps TRBD1 (6 bases). Germline CDR1 is MNHNS and CDR2 is SASEGT. The CDR3 runs to 15 residues. Trimming pared 2 bases from V and 4 bases from J, leaving 12 bases between. In DNA, the CDR3 is TGTGCCAGCAGTGAAAAGGGGGGGCTTAATCAGCCCCAGCATTTT. The encoded protein is CASSEKGGLNQPQHF.

V gene TRBV6-2 or TRBV6-3 combines with J gene TRBJ2-3, with D perhaps matching TRBD1 (5 bases). The CDR3 runs 13 residues. Germline V lookup: CDR1 MNHEY, CDR2 SVGEGT. Between the trimmed V and J ends, which lost 7 bases and 4 bases, there was a span of 12 bases. The CDR3 DNA follows: TGTGCCAGCACGGAGACAGAGGCAGATACGCAGTATTTT. This encodes CASTETEADTQYF.

This clonotype was seen ten or more times. The J gene is TRBJ1-3, the V gene TRBV2; D remains unclear. Trimming left V 3 bases short and J 2 bases short, with 8 bases between. CDR1 and CDR2 (germline): SNHLY, FYNNEI. The CDR3 totals 14 residues. The CDR3 region is CASSDEAAGNTIYF. Here the CDR3 DNA reads TGTGCCAGCAGTGACGAGGCTGCTGGAAACACCATATATTTT.